This T cell receptor (beta chain) was captured by sequencing in a study of blood T cell repertoires in COVID-19. Overall study context: Samples came from the United States, Italy and Spain, spanning acute and convalescent COVID-19.

The junction had 9 bases not matched to a gene; V was cut back by 4 bases and J by 0 bases. The CDR3 has 16 residues. Looked up from germline, CDR1 is SGDLS and CDR2 is YYNGEE. Libraries were prepared by immunoSEQ multiplex PCR; TCRdb keeps only in-frame clonotypes and omits some of them. The profile shows 35,000 to 45,000 clones, about 82% of them singletons. The genes are TRBV9 and TRBJ2-7, with TRBD2 matching 8 bases. The clonotype originates from a man between 65 and 85 years old with acute or convalescent COVID-19. Material for sequencing was peripheral blood. CDR3 DNA sequence: TGTGCCAGCAGCCTCCTAGCGGGCTCCAGCTCCTACGAGCAGTACTTC. Amino acids: CASSLLAGSSSYEQYF.